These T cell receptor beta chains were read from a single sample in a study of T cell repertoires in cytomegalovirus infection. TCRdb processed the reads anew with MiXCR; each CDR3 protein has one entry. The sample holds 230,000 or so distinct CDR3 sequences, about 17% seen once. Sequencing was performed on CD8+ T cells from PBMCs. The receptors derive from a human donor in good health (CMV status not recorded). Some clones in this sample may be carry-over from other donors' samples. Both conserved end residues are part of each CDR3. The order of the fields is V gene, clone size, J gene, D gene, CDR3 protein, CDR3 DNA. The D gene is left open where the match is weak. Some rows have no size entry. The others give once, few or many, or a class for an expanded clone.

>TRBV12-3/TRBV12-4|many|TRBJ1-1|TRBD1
CASSTPHRGQGPEAFF
TGTGCCAGCAGTACCCCCCACAGGGGCCAGGGACCTGAAGCTTTCTTT
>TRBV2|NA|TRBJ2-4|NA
CASSEARIYF
TGTGCCAGCAGTGAGGCACGTATATACTTC
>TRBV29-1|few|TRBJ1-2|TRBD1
CSVVDRDEQYGYTF
TGCAGCGTTGTAGACAGGGACGAACAGTATGGCTACACCTTC
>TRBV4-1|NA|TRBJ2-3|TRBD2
CASSQGMSGGLTDTQYF
TGCGCCAGCAGCCAAGGTATGAGCGGGGGACTCACAGATACGCAGTATTTT
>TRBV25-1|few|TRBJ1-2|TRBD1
CASSEGTGMYGTYGYTF
TGTGCCAGCAGTGAGGGGACAGGGATGTACGGTACCTATGGCTACACCTTC
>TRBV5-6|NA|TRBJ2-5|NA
CASSPGWETQYF
TGTGCCAGCAGCCCGGGGTGGGAGACCCAGTACTTC
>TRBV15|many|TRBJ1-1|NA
CATSPRGGDEAFF
TGTGCCACCAGCCCTCGGGGGGGAGATGAAGCTTTCTTT
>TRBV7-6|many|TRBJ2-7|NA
CASSDGPLTSEQYF
TGTGCCAGCAGCGACGGACCCTTAACCAGCGAGCAGTACTTC
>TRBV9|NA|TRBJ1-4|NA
CASSVESALNEKLFF
TGTGCCAGCAGCGTAGAATCAGCCCTTAATGAAAAACTGTTTTTT
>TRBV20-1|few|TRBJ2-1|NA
CSARTQAHYNEQFF
TGCAGTGCTAGAACGCAAGCCCACTACAATGAGCAGTTCTTC
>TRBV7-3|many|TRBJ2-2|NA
CASKKTGAFNTGELFF
TGTGCCAGCAAAAAGACAGGAGCTTTTAACACCGGGGAGCTGTTTTTT
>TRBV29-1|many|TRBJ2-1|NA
CSVYNSYNEQFF
TGCAGCGTTTATAACAGCTACAATGAGCAGTTCTTC
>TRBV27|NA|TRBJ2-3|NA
CASQPGTDTDTQYF
TGTGCCAGCCAGCCAGGGACCGACACAGATACGCAGTATTTT
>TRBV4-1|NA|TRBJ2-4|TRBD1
CASSPRTGLGIQYF
TGCGCCAGCAGCCCCAGGACAGGGTTGGGCATTCAGTACTTC
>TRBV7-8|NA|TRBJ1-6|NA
CASSPRGRRTDNSPLHF
TGTGCCAGCAGCCCCCGCGGCCGACGCACCGATAATTCACCCCTCCACTTT
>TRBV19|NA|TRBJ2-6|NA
CASSIDNSGANVLTF
TGTGCCAGTAGTATAGATAACTCTGGGGCCAACGTCCTGACTTTC
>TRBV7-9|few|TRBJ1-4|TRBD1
CASSSRGRDEKLFF
TGTGCCAGCAGCTCCAGGGGGCGAGATGAAAAACTGTTTTTT
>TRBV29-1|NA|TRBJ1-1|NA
CSVPNLNTEAFF
TGCAGCGTTCCAAACTTGAACACTGAAGCTTTCTTT
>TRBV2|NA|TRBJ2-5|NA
CASSESYQPGGSYF
TGTGCCAGCAGTGAAAGTTATCAACCCGGAGGGTCGTACTTC
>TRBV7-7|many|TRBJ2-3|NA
CASSLVAGAQDTQYF
TGTGCTAGCAGCTTAGTGGCGGGGGCCCAAGATACGCAGTATTTT
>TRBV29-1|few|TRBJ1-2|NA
CSVEEGTRWYGYTF
TGCAGCGTTGAGGAAGGGACAAGGTGGTATGGCTACACCTTC
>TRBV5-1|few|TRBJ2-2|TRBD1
CASSLYWAGGQGNTGELFF
TGCGCCAGCAGCTTGTACTGGGCCGGGGGACAGGGGAACACCGGGGAGCTGTTTTTT
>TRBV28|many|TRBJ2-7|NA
CASSLGPAGLYEQYF
TGTGCCAGCAGTTTAGGTCCTGCGGGGCTCTACGAGCAGTACTTC
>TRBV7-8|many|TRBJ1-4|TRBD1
CASSGTGANEKLFF
TGTGCCAGCAGCGGGACAGGGGCTAATGAAAAACTGTTTTTT